A single sample is the source of the 24 T cell receptor beta chains below, sequenced in a study of cytomegalovirus exposure and HLA in healthy donors. A multiplex PCR was run with 60 Vbeta primers and 13 Jbeta primers. This table comes from immunoSEQ multiplex PCR, and its TCRdb copy is limited to in-frame clones, with some not included. The sample records about 160,000 clones, about 72% being singletons. The sequenced material came from PBMCs. These receptors came from a man aged 30 to 45 in good health and CMV-seropositive.

This chain joins TRBV15 and TRBJ2-3; D possibly corresponds to TRBD1 (5 bases). Germline assignment: CDR1 LNHNV and CDR2 YYDKDF (reference sequence). The CDR3 has 16 residues. V shed 0 bases and J shed 1 base, with 11 bases lying between them. CDR3 loop: CATSRDTGFGTDTQYF. In DNA, the CDR3 is TGTGCCACCAGCAGAGATACAGGATTCGGCACAGATACGCAGTATTTT.

The chain is built from TRBV28 and TRBJ1-4, with TRBD1 as a possible D gene (5 bases). This CDR3 spans 14 amino acids. Trimming took 6 bases from V and 8 from J, leaving 16 bases between them. The germline CDR1 and CDR2 sequences are MDHEN and SYDVKM. This chain's CDR3 is CASSPGGVGEKLFF. The CDR3 DNA reads TGTGCCAGCAGCCCCGGGGGGGTGGGGGAAAAACTGTTTTTT. Full variable domain (remainder filled in from reference TRBV28 and TRBJ1-4): DVKVTQSSRYLVKRTGEKVFLECVQDMDHENMFWYRQDPGLGLRLIYFSYDVKMKEKGDIPEGYSVSREKKERFSLILESASTNQTSMYLCASSPGGVGEKLFFGSGTQLSVL.

The chain employs TRBV6-5 and TRBJ2-7, with TRBD1 matching 8 bases. Germline V CDR1 and CDR2: MNHEY, SVGAGI. The CDR3 sequence is 13 residues long. V shed 5 bases, J shed 2 bases, and the junction held 2 bases outside the gene matches. The CDR3 DNA reads TGTGCCAGCAGTCCGACAGGGGCCTACGAGCAGTACTTC. Protein sequence: CASSPTGAYEQYF.

The chain uses TRBV9 and TRBJ2-1; D may be TRBD1 (5 bases). The CDR3 spans 14 residues. Germline CDR1 SGDLS, CDR2 YYNGEE. V was cut by 4 bases and J by 5 bases, with 13 bases left in between. CDR3 nucleotides: TGTGCCAGCAGCCCAACCGACAGAGACAATGAGCAGTTCTTC. Protein sequence: CASSPTDRDNEQFF.

The rearrangement joins TRBV30 to TRBJ1-1; 10 bases agree with TRBD1. The germline CDR1 and CDR2 sequences are GTSNPN and SVGIG (reference sequence). The CDR3 sequence is 17 residues long. V shed 0 bases and J 4 bases; nucleotides not matched to a gene: 11. CDR3: CAWSVTRVTGGGTEAFF. In DNA, the CDR3 is TGTGCCTGGAGTGTGACGAGGGTGACAGGGGGCGGCACTGAAGCTTTCTTT. Based on the CDR3 plus reference TRBV30 and TRBJ1-1, the full variable domain is SQTIHQWPATLVQPVGSPLSLECTVEGTSNPNLYWYRQAAGRGLQLLFYSVGIGQISSEVPQNLSASRPQDRQFILSSKKLLLSDSGFYLCAWSVTRVTGGGTEAFFGQGTRLTVV.

This clone appeared a few times. This chain uses TRBV4-3 with TRBJ2-1; the D gene is possibly TRBD1 (6 bases). The CDR3 length is 16 residues. V dropped 0 bases and J dropped 4 bases, with 13 bases sitting between them. CDR1 LGHNA and CDR2 YSLEER come from the germline V gene. The CDR3 loop is CASSQELGQSYNEQFF. CDR3 bases: TGCGCCAGCAGCCAAGAATTGGGACAATCTTACAATGAGCAGTTCTTC.

The chain couples TRBV7-2 to TRBJ2-5, with a weak D call TRBD2 (6 bases). The CDR3 runs to 13 residues. CDR1 and CDR2 (germline): SGHTA, FQGNSA. V shed 2 bases and J shed 5 bases, with 9 bases lying between them. CDR3 protein: CASSLLRGETQYF. The CDR3 bases are TGTGCCAGCAGCTTACTTCGGGGGGAGACCCAGTACTTC.

The gene calls are TRBV5-1 and TRBJ2-7; D is unresolved. This CDR3 contains 15 residues. Germline V gene data show CDR1 as SGHRS and CDR2 as YFSETQ. The V end was cut by 0 bases, the J end by 0 bases, with 10 bases between. This CDR3 is CASSLDLSLSYEQYF. The DNA of the CDR3 is TGCGCCAGCAGCTTGGATCTCAGTCTCTCCTACGAGCAGTACTTC.

The CDR3 DNA reads TGTGCCAGTAGTCCCTTATTACCTCTAAACTATGGCTACACCTTC. Its protein is CASSPLLPLNYGYTF. The V gene is TRBV19, the J gene TRBJ1-2; D call uncertain. The CDR3 loop spans 15 amino acids. Looked up from germline, CDR1 is LNHDA and CDR2 is SQIVND (reference sequence). The V and J ends lost 5 bases and 2 bases respectively, with 15 bases between them.

This clone was detected only a few times. The chain is built from TRBV7-9 and TRBJ2-3; maybe TRBD2 (6 bases). Trimming removed 4 bases from V and 2 bases from J, with 16 bases in between. The CDR3 is made up of 16 amino acids. The germline gives CDR1 SEHNR, CDR2 FQNEAQ (reference sequence). The CDR3 DNA is TGTGCCAGCAGCTCAATGTTGGGACTTCACACAGATACGCAGTATTTT. Translating it yields CASSSMLGLHTDTQYF.

The gene calls are TRBV7-8 and TRBJ1-6; 10 nucleotides align to TRBD1. V gave up 6 bases and J gave up 0 bases; unmatched junction bases: 11. CDR1 is SGHVS, CDR2 FQNEAQ, per germline. The CDR3 is made up of 19 amino acids. The CDR3 sequence: CASREGQGHFSSYNSPLHF. The CDR3 DNA reads TGTGCCAGCAGGGAGGGACAGGGGCACTTCAGCTCCTATAATTCACCCCTCCACTTT. Supplemented by reference TRBV7-8 and TRBJ1-6, the full variable domain reads GAGVSQSPRYKVAKRGQDVALRCDPISGHVSLFWYQQALGQGPEFLTYFQNEAQLDKSGLPSDRFFAERPEGSVSTLKIQRTQQEDSAVYLCASREGQGHFSSYNSPLHFGNGTRLTVT.

A remark on this clone: Within the sample, other DNA sequences also encode this same CDR3. V and J are TRBV6-1 and TRBJ2-1, with 8 bases that match TRBD2. The CDR3 covers 16 residues. J lost 2 bases, V lost 2 bases, and 5 bases had no gene match. Germline V lookup: CDR1 MNHNS, CDR2 SASEGT. The CDR3 loop reads CASSERGGGTYNEQFF. The CDR3 DNA is TGTGCCAGCAGTGAAAGAGGCGGGGGGACCTACAATGAGCAGTTCTTC.

The chain carries TRBV7-9 and TRBJ1-1; 9 nucleotides align to TRBD1. Germline-derived CDR1 and CDR2 are SEHNR and FQNEAQ (reference sequence). Trimming removed 5 bases from V and 7 bases from J; junction bases left unmatched: 2. This CDR3 is built from 12 residues. The CDR3 spells CASSGQGFEAFF. The CDR3 DNA reads TGTGCCAGCAGCGGACAGGGGTTTGAAGCTTTCTTT. Full variable domain (outside the CDR3, taken from reference TRBV7-9 and TRBJ1-1): DTGVSQNPRHKITKRGQNVTFRCDPISEHNRLYWYRQTLGQGPEFLTYFQNEAQLEKSRLLSDRFSAERPKGSFSTLEIQRTEQGDSAMYLCASSGQGFEAFFGQGTRLTVV.

V and J are TRBV11-3 and TRBJ2-7; 8 positions agree with TRBD1. This CDR3 has 18 residues. Per the germline V gene, CDR1 is SGHNT and CDR2 is YENEEA. V was clipped by 8 bases and J by 2 bases; unmatched bases: 20. DNA of the CDR3: TGTGCCAGCTTCACGGGGCTGGGGACAGGTAAACGGACCTACGAGCAGTACTTC. Translating it yields CASFTGLGTGKRTYEQYF.

The rearrangement joins TRBV30 to TRBJ2-5, with D maybe TRBD2 (7 bases). The CDR3 has 14 amino acids. The germline V gene has CDR1 GTSNPN and CDR2 SVGIG (reference sequence). Trimming removed 0 bases from V and 5 bases from J, with 13 bases in between. The CDR3 coding sequence is TGTGCCTGGAGTGTGGCGGGGGCCGGGGAGACCCAGTACTTC. The encoded protein is CAWSVAGAGETQYF.

This chain joins TRBV7-3 and TRBJ1-6; TRBD1 aligns across 7 bases. This CDR3 has 15 residues. V shed 2 bases, J shed 7 bases, and the junction held 5 bases outside the gene matches. Germline V gene sequence: CDR1 SGHTA, CDR2 FQGTGA. The CDR3 DNA reads as TGTGCCAGCAGCTTATCTTACAGGGGAAATTCACCCCTCCACTTT. Its translation: CASSLSYRGNSPLHF.

This sequence joins TRBV4-1 and TRBJ1-4, with TRBD1 identical over 11 bases. V trimming: 5 bases; J trimming: 4 bases; junction bases outside the gene matches: 6. Per the germline V gene, CDR1 is MGHRA and CDR2 is YSYEKL. The CDR3 spans 16 residues. The CDR3: CASSRTGGFRNEKLFF. In DNA, the CDR3 is TGCGCCAGCAGCAGGACAGGGGGCTTTCGTAATGAAAAACTGTTTTTT.

The chain carries TRBV13 and TRBJ1-3; D gene unclear. V lost 2 bases, J lost 0 bases, and 8 bases lay in between. The CDR3 has 15 residues. From germline, CDR1 is PRHDT and CDR2 FYEKMQ (reference sequence). This CDR3 reads CASSLRGNSGNTIYF. The CDR3 region has the DNA TGTGCCAGCAGCTTAAGAGGGAACTCTGGAAACACCATATATTTT.

The table lists this clone with a few counts. The rearrangement uses TRBV2 and TRBJ1-2, with 7 bases identical to TRBD1. V lost 6 bases to trimming and J lost 2 bases; unmatched junction nucleotides: 3. The germline V gene encodes CDR1 SNHLY and CDR2 FYNNEI. The CDR3 is 13 amino acids. CDR3 residues: CASRQGTNYGYTF. The CDR3 DNA follows: TGTGCCAGCAGACAGGGGACCAACTATGGCTACACCTTC. The full variable domain, with the rest looked up from reference TRBV2 and TRBJ1-2, is EPEVTQTPSHQVTQMGQEVILRCVPISNHLYFYWYRQILGQKVEFLVSFYNNEISEKSEIFDDQFSVERPDGSNFTLKIRSTKLEDSAMYFCASRQGTNYGYTFGSGTRLTVV.

The chain is built from TRBV5-1 and TRBJ1-1; TRBD1 matches at 9 bases. Per germline, CDR1 SGHRS and CDR2 YFSETQ. Trimming at V came to 1 base and at J to 4 bases, leaving 2 bases not matched to a gene. The length of the CDR3 is 14 residues. For the CDR3, the DNA is TGCGCCAGCAGCTTGACAGGGGGCGTCACTGAAGCTTTCTTT. Translation: CASSLTGGVTEAFF. Drawing the rest from reference TRBV5-1 and TRBJ1-1, the complete variable domain is KAGVTQTPRYLIKTRGQQVTLSCSPISGHRSVSWYQQTPGQGLQFLFEYFSETQRNKGNFPGRFSGRQFSNSRSEMNVSTLELGDSALYLCASSLTGGVTEAFFGQGTRLTVV.

The chain carries TRBV4-3 and TRBJ1-2, with D possibly matching TRBD1 (6 bases). With 0 bases removed from V and 6 bases from J, the gap between germline ends came to 17 bases. Germline CDR1 LGHNA, CDR2 YSLEER. The length of the CDR3 is 16 residues. The CDR3: CASSQDLGQGSHGYTF. CDR3 sequence (DNA): TGCGCCAGCAGCCAAGATTTAGGCCAGGGGTCCCATGGCTACACCTTC.

The chain combines TRBV6-1 with TRBJ1-1, with 10 positions matching TRBD1. Trimming at V came to 11 bases and at J to 0 bases, leaving 3 bases not matched to a gene. The CDR3 has 13 amino acids. Germline-derived CDR1 and CDR2 are MNHNS and SASEGT. CDR3 sequence: CAAGTGVNTEAFF. The CDR3 DNA is TGTGCCGCAGGGACAGGGGTGAACACTGAAGCTTTCTTT.

This chain connects TRBV9 to TRBJ2-1; 12 bases are shared with TRBD2. This CDR3 contains 18 residues. Germline lookup yields CDR1 SGDLS and CDR2 YYNGEE. Trimming cost V 2 bases and J 3 bases; bases outside gene matches: 9. In DNA form, the CDR3 reads TGTGCCAGCAGCGTCCTAGCGGGGGGGCCCGGAGTCTACAATGAGCAGTTCTTC. The encoded protein is CASSVLAGGPGVYNEQFF. Full variable domain (remainder filled in from reference TRBV9 and TRBJ2-1): DSGVTQTPKHLITATGQRVTLRCSPRSGDLSVYWYQQSLDQGLQFLIQYYNGEERAKGNILERFSAQQFPDLHSELNLSSLELGDSALYFCASSVLAGGPGVYNEQFFGPGTRLTVL.

The CDR3 nucleotides read TGTGCCAGCTCACCACCTCCGGGACAGGGGCCTCTTTCGGCTTTCTTT. Encoded protein: CASSPPPGQGPLSAFF. The chain employs TRBV18 and TRBJ1-1; 10 nucleotides agree with TRBD1. J lost 11 bases, V lost 0 bases, and 12 bases had no gene match. The CDR3 covers 16 residues. Germline CDR1 is KGHSH and CDR2 is LQKENI. The entire variable domain, with the rest obtained from reference TRBV18 and TRBJ1-1, is as follows: NAGVMQNPRHLVRRRGQEARLRCSPMKGHSHVYWYRQLPEEGLKFMVYLQKENIIDESGMPKERFSAEFPKEGPSILRIQQVVRGDSAAYFCASSPPPGQGPLSAFFGQGTRLTVV.